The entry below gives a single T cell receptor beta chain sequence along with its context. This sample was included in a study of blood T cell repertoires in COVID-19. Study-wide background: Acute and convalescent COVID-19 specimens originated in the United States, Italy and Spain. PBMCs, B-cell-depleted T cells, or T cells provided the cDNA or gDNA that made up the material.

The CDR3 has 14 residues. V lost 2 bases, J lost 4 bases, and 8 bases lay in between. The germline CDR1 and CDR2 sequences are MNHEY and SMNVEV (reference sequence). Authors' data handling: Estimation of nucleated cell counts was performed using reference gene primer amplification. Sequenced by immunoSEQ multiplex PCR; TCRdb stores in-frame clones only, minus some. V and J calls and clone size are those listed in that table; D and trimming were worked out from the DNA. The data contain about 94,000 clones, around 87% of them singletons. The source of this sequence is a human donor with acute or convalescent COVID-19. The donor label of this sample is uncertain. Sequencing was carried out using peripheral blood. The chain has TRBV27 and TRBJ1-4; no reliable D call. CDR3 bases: TGTGCCAGCAGTTTAACCAGACTTAATGAAAAACTGTTTTTT. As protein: CASSLTRLNEKLFF.